This passage covers 20 T cell receptor beta chains from one sample sequenced in a study of identifying expanded T cells in peripheral blood. Using immunoSEQ multiplex PCR, the repertoire was profiled, and TCRdb retains in-frame clones only, with some absent. The table includes 75,000 to 100,000 clones, about 89% detected once. The specimen sequenced was blood. The receptors here all came from a person aged 18 to 75 in good health.

The table lists this clone with a few counts. This chain connects TRBV2 to TRBJ2-1, with 7 bases aligning to TRBD2. This CDR3 is 13 amino acids long. Germline trimming cut 6 bases from V and 6 bases from J; bases unmatched to any gene: 5. Germline-derived CDR1 and CDR2 are SNHLY and FYNNEI. Here the CDR3 DNA reads TGTGCCAGCAGAAGCGGGACGGGCAATGAGCAGTTCTTC. It translates to CASRSGTGNEQFF. The complete variable domain, with remaining parts taken from reference TRBV2 and TRBJ2-1, reads EPEVTQTPSHQVTQMGQEVILRCVPISNHLYFYWYRQILGQKVEFLVSFYNNEISEKSEIFDDQFSVERPDGSNFTLKIRSTKLEDSAMYFCASRSGTGNEQFFGPGTRLTVL.

This chain connects TRBV6-5 to TRBJ1-5, with TRBD1 matching over 9 bases. Germline V gene data show CDR1 as MNHEY and CDR2 as SVGAGI. The length of the CDR3 is 12 residues. Trimming at V came to 11 bases and at J to 6 bases, leaving 5 bases not matched to a gene. The CDR3 DNA follows: TGTGCCTCCGGGACAGGGATTCAGCCCCAGCATTTT. This sequence encodes CASGTGIQPQHF.

V usage is TRBV4-3 and J usage is TRBJ1-2, with unresolved D. The CDR3 covers 15 residues. The V and J ends lost 1 base and 0 bases respectively, with 9 bases between them. The V gene's germline CDR1 is LGHNA and CDR2 YSLEER. In DNA form, the CDR3 reads TGCGCCAGCAGCCAAGCGGTTCGGTCTAACTATGGCTACACCTTC. Translated, it gives CASSQAVRSNYGYTF.

The chain joins TRBV6-5 to TRBJ1-2; weak D call: TRBD1 (5 bases). The germline CDR1 and CDR2 sequences are MNHEY and SVGAGI. This CDR3 has 14 amino acids. V was trimmed by 6 bases and J by 0 bases, leaving 11 bases between them. CDR3 bases: TGTGCCAGCAGCCCACCGGGGCCTAACTATGGCTACACCTTC. Protein: CASSPPGPNYGYTF.

V and J are TRBV18 and TRBJ1-3, with no clear D. V was clipped by 4 bases and J by 1 base, with 14 bases between them. Germline V CDR1 and CDR2: KGHSH, LQKENI. The CDR3 has 16 amino acids. DNA for the CDR3: TGTGCCAGCTCACGAGGCTCATCGGGATCTGGAAACACCATATATTTT. This translates into CASSRGSSGSGNTIYF.

The chain recombines TRBV5-6 with TRBJ2-5; 9 bases fit TRBD1. Unmatched junction bases numbered 6, after V lost 4 bases and J lost 5 bases. Germline values: CDR1 SGHDT, CDR2 YYEEEE. The CDR3 length is 14 residues. The CDR3 nucleotides are TGTGCCAGCAGCCGGGACAGGGTAGGGGAGACCCAGTACTTC. Protein: CASSRDRVGETQYF. Variable domain in full (rest from reference TRBV5-6 and TRBJ2-5): DAGVTQSPTHLIKTRGQQVTLRCSPKSGHDTVSWYQQALGQGPQFIFQYYEEEERQRGNFPDRFSGHQFPNYSSELNVNALLLGDSALYLCASSRDRVGETQYFGPGTRLLVL.

The chain carries TRBV5-4 and TRBJ1-2, with 9 bases lining up with TRBD1. The junction had 7 bases not matched to a gene; V was cut back by 0 bases and J by 4 bases. Germline V gene data show CDR1 as SGHNT and CDR2 as YYREEE (reference sequence). The CDR3 contains 16 residues. The CDR3 nucleotides read TGTGCCAGCAGCTTGGAGAGGGGGACAGGGACCTATGGCTACACCTTC. It codes for CASSLERGTGTYGYTF.

The chain couples TRBV18 to TRBJ2-3; D unresolved. Trimming shortened V by 3 bases and J by 0 bases, and 13 bases separated the two germline ends. The CDR3 extends over 16 amino acids. Germline values: CDR1 KGHSH, CDR2 LQKENI. Here the CDR3 DNA reads TGTGCCAGCTCACCCTCTGACTTCGCTAGCACAGATACGCAGTATTTT. Its translation is CASSPSDFASTDTQYF.

This chain links TRBV6-1 with TRBJ1-2, with a weak D call TRBD1 (5 bases). The CDR3 totals 15 residues. Trimming removed 0 bases at V and 4 bases at J, with 12 bases between. CDR1 MNHNS and CDR2 SASEGT come from the germline V gene. CDR3 sequence reads: CASSEATYRPYGYTF. CDR3 bases: TGTGCCAGCAGTGAAGCGACGTACAGGCCCTATGGCTACACCTTC.

The J gene is TRBJ1-1, the V gene TRBV19; D is unclear. V was trimmed by 6 bases and J by 4 bases, leaving 15 bases between them. The CDR3 sequence is 14 residues long. Per germline, CDR1 LNHDA and CDR2 SQIVND (reference sequence). CDR3 sequence (DNA): TGTGCCAGTAGAAAGCCCCCCTCGGGCACTGAAGCTTTCTTT. It is translated as CASRKPPSGTEAFF.

This clone was counted only a few times. The chain joins TRBV6-4 to TRBJ2-6; D may be TRBD2 (7 bases). Germline assignment: CDR1 MRHNA and CDR2 SNTAGT. V was shortened by 3 bases and J by 3 bases, with 12 bases between the two germline ends. This CDR3 contains 16 residues. CDR3 residues: CASSEGGASGANVLTF. CDR3 coding DNA: TGTGCCAGCAGTGAAGGGGGGGCAAGTGGGGCCAACGTCCTGACTTTC.

This clone appeared once. The rearrangement uses TRBV9 and TRBJ2-1; 7 bases agree with TRBD2. The ends lost 4 bases at V and 5 bases at J; junction bases unmatched: 12. This CDR3 has 16 residues. In germline, CDR1 is SGDLS, CDR2 YYNGEE. CDR3 bases: TGTGCCAGCAGCTCCTCCTCGACTAGCCCCGACAATGAGCAGTTCTTC. Translating it yields CASSSSSTSPDNEQFF.

This chain uses TRBV21-1 with TRBJ1-2; TRBD1 is the table's D call, not checked against the DNA. TRBV21-1 is a pseudogene segment. This CDR3 contains 13 residues. In DNA, the CDR3 is TGTGCCAGCAGCCTCGGACAGATTTATGGCTACACCTTC. It is translated as CASSLGQIYGYTF.

J is TRBJ2-3 and V is TRBV5-1; D is uncertain. The CDR3 is made up of 15 amino acids. The V end lost 1 base, the J end lost 2 bases, and 11 bases lay between the germline ends. Germline V gene lookup returns CDR1 SGHRS and CDR2 YFSETQ. CDR3 sequence (DNA): TGCGCCAGCAGCTTGCTAGGGTTCACCACAGATACGCAGTATTTT. Protein sequence: CASSLLGFTTDTQYF.

The gene calls are TRBV19 and TRBJ2-7, with 10 bases identical to TRBD2. The germline CDR1 and CDR2 sequences are LNHDA and SQIVND (reference sequence). The CDR3 has 15 residues. The trim removed 3 bases at V and 4 bases at J, leaving 6 bases unmatched. CDR3 nucleotide sequence: TGTGCCAGTAGTATCTCTAGCGGGAGTCTGTACGAGCAGTACTTC. This translates into CASSISSGSLYEQYF. The full variable domain, its missing parts supplied by reference TRBV19 and TRBJ2-7, is DGGITQSPKYLFRKEGQNVTLSCEQNLNHDAMYWYRQDPGQGLRLIYYSQIVNDFQKGDIAEGYSVSREKKESFPLTVTSAQKNPTAFYLCASSISSGSLYEQYFGPGTRLTVT.

This rearrangement joins TRBV19 to TRBJ2-3; TRBD2 aligns across 14 bases. Trimming removed 7 bases from V and 6 bases from J; junction bases left unmatched: 6. Germline V CDR1 and CDR2: LNHDA, SQIVND (reference sequence). This CDR3 is built from 15 residues. CDR3 bases: TGTGCCAGTAAGACTAGCGGGGGGGCTGGGGATACGCAGTATTTT. It is translated as CASKTSGGAGDTQYF.

The chain joins TRBV9 to TRBJ1-4; D is unclear. The V gene lost 3 bases and the J gene lost 4 bases, with 13 bases spanning the gap. Germline V gene sequence: CDR1 SGDLS, CDR2 YYNGEE. The CDR3 loop spans 15 amino acids. The CDR3 loop reads CASSETAAGNEKLFF. The CDR3 DNA follows: TGTGCCAGCAGCGAAACAGCTGCCGGTAATGAAAAACTGTTTTTT. Looking up the rest from reference TRBV9 and TRBJ1-4 gives the full variable domain: DSGVTQTPKHLITATGQRVTLRCSPRSGDLSVYWYQQSLDQGLQFLIQYYNGEERAKGNILERFSAQQFPDLHSELNLSSLELGDSALYFCASSETAAGNEKLFFGSGTQLSVL.

V usage is TRBV6-1 and J usage is TRBJ1-5; D unresolved. V lost 6 bases and J lost 0, with 6 bases in between. Germline lookup yields CDR1 MNHNS and CDR2 SASEGT. This CDR3 has 13 amino acids. CDR3 amino acids: CASRFDSNQPQHF. The CDR3 DNA is TGTGCCAGCAGGTTTGATAGCAATCAGCCCCAGCATTTT.

This clone has just one count. The chain is built from TRBV5-1 and TRBJ1-2; D unresolved. Deletions cut 4 bases from V and 9 bases from J, with 10 bases between. Germline CDR1 is SGHRS and CDR2 is YFSETQ. The CDR3 spans 11 residues. CDR3 sequence: CASSNFGSYTF. The CDR3 region has the DNA TGCGCCAGCAGCAATTTTGGGAGCTACACCTTC.

The rearrangement links TRBV19 to TRBJ2-1; TRBD2 is a possible D gene (6 bases). The CDR3 is 16 residues long. The V end was cut by 5 bases, the J end by 8 bases, with 22 bases between. Germline V gene data show CDR1 as LNHDA and CDR2 as SQIVND (reference sequence). The CDR3 DNA sequence: TGTGCCAGTAGTCCACTCCTAGCGACTGGAGGCGATGAGCAGTTCTTC. It specifies CASSPLLATGGDEQFF.